A single sample is the source of the 8 T cell receptor beta chains below, sequenced in a study of T cell responses to AZD1222 COVID-19 vaccine. TCRdb keeps only in-frame clones here, not all; method: immunoSEQ multiplex PCR. In the table there are under 100,000 clones, around 90% of which are singletons. The sample consisted of peripheral blood, taken 28 days after the second AZD1222 dose. The receptors originated from an adult who received the AZD1222 COVID-19 vaccine.

V usage is TRBV5-1 and J usage is TRBJ1-4, with TRBD1 as a possible D gene (6 bases). V was pared by 4 bases and J by 4 bases, with 17 bases between. Germline V lookup: CDR1 SGHRS, CDR2 YFSETQ. The CDR3 has 16 residues. The CDR3 nucleotides read TGCGCCAGCAGCCTCACAACACAGGGCCTTAATGAAAAACTGTTTTTT. Translation gives CASSLTTQGLNEKLFF.

CDR3 sequence: CASSRDLGSLNTGELFF. CDR3 bases: TGTGCCAGCAGCCGAGACTTGGGGTCACTGAACACCGGGGAGCTGTTTTTT. V usage is TRBV11-2 and J usage is TRBJ2-2; D unresolved. CDR3 size: 17 residues. The V gene's germline CDR1 is SGHAT and CDR2 FQNNGV. V was pared by 5 bases and J by 1 base, with 17 bases between. The variable domain in full, completed from reference TRBV11-2 and TRBJ2-2, reads EAGVAQSPRYKIIEKRQSVAFWCNPISGHATLYWYQQILGQGPKLLIQFQNNGVVDDSQLPKDRFSAERLKGVDSTLKIQPAKLEDSAVYLCASSRDLGSLNTGELFFGEGSRLTVL.

The V call is TRBV30, the J call TRBJ2-7; 8 bases agree with TRBD1. CDR1 is GTSNPN and CDR2 is SVGIG in the germline V gene (reference sequence). The junction had 11 bases not matched to a gene; V was cut back by 3 bases and J by 1 base. This CDR3 has 16 amino acids. In DNA form, the CDR3 reads TGTGCCTGGAGCTTTAGTGGCGGACAGGGATCCTACGAGCAGTACTTC. Its translation: CAWSFSGGQGSYEQYF.

This clone was seen only a few times. The chain joins TRBV7-3 to TRBJ2-1; D may be TRBD1 (6 bases). V lost 2 bases and J 4 bases, leaving 12 bases between the germline ends. This CDR3 comprises 15 residues. CDR1 SGHTA and CDR2 FQGTGA come from the germline V gene. The CDR3 here is CASSLQQGVYNEQFF. The CDR3 DNA follows: TGTGCCAGCAGCTTACAACAGGGTGTGTACAATGAGCAGTTCTTC.

The chain is built from TRBV6-5 and TRBJ2-3; TRBD1 might be the D (6 bases). V lost 7 bases to trimming and J lost 8 bases, with 13 bases between them. Germline CDR1 reads MNHEY; CDR2 reads SVGAGI. The CDR3 runs to 12 residues. Written as DNA, the CDR3 is TGTGCCAGCACGTGGGGGCGGGTTACGCAGTATTTT. Amino acid sequence: CASTWGRVTQYF.

The chain combines TRBV27 with TRBJ1-3; a possible D gene is TRBD1 (6 bases). The V gene lost 2 bases and the J gene lost 1 base, with 12 bases spanning the gap. Per germline, CDR1 MNHEY and CDR2 SMNVEV (reference sequence). The CDR3 runs 16 residues. The CDR3 DNA is TGTGCCAGCAGTTTAACATCTACAGGGTCTGGAAACACCATATATTTT. This translates into CASSLTSTGSGNTIYF.

This chain uses TRBV10-3 with TRBJ1-4; D may be TRBD1 (5 bases). The CDR3 contains 14 residues. The V gene's germline CDR1 is ENHRY and CDR2 SYGVKD. The V end lost 6 bases, the J end lost 1 base, and 9 bases lay between the germline ends. The CDR3 coding sequence is TGTGCCATCAGCCGGGACCTAACTAATGAAAAACTGTTTTTT. Its protein is CAISRDLTNEKLFF.

The chain employs TRBV4-1 and TRBJ2-5; D is possibly TRBD1 (6 bases). The V end was cut by 1 base, the J end by 7 bases, with 16 bases between. Germline V gene lookup returns CDR1 MGHRA and CDR2 YSYEKL. This CDR3 has 15 residues. The CDR3 reads CASSQGQDRGVTQYF. In DNA form, the CDR3 reads TGCGCCAGCAGCCAAGGTCAGGACAGAGGGGTGACCCAGTACTTC.